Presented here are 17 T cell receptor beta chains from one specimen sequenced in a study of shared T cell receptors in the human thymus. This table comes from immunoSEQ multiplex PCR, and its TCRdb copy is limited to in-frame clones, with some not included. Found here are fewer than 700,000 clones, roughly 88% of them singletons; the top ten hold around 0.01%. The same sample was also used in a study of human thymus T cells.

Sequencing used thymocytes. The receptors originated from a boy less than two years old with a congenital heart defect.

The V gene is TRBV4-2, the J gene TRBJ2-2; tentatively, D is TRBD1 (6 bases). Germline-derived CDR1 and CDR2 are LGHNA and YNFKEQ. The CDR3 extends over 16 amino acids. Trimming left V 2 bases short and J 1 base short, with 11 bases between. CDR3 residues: CASSQYRVQNTGELFF. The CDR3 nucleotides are TGTGCCAGCAGCCAATACAGGGTCCAGAACACCGGGGAGCTGTTTTTT.

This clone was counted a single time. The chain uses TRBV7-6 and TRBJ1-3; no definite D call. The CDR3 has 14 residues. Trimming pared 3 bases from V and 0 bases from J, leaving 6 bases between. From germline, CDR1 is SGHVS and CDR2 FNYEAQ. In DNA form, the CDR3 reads TGTGCCAGCAGCTTGAGGGCCTCTGGAAACACCATATATTTT. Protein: CASSLRASGNTIYF. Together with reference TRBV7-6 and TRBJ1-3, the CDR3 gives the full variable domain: GAGVSQSPRYKVTKRGQDVALRCDPISGHVSLYWYRQALGQGPEFLTYFNYEAQQDKSGLPNDRFSAERPEGSISTLTIQRTEQRDSAMYRCASSLRASGNTIYFGEGSWLTVV.

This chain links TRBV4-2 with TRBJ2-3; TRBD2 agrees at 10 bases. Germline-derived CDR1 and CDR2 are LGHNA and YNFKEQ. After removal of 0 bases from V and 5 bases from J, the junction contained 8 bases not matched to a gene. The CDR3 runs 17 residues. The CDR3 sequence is CASSQEGQREGGDTQYF. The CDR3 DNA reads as TGTGCCAGCAGCCAAGAGGGCCAGCGGGAGGGTGGAGATACGCAGTATTTT.

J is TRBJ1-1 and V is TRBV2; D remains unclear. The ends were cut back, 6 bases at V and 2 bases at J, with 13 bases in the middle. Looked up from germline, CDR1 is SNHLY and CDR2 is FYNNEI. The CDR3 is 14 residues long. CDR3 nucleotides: TGTGCCAGCAGGGGCAAGACGGCTAACACTGAAGCTTTCTTT. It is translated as CASRGKTANTEAFF.

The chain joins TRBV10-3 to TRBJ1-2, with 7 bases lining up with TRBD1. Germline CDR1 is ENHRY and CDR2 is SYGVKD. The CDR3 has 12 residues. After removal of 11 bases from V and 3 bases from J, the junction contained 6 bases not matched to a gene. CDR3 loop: CAVPQGHYGYTF. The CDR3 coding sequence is TGTGCCGTCCCACAGGGGCACTATGGCTACACCTTC.

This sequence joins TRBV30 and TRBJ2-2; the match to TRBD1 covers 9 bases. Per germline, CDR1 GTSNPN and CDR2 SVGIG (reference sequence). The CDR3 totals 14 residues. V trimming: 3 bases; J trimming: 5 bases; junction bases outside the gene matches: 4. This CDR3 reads CAWSDRGGTGELFF. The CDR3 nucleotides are TGTGCCTGGAGCGACAGGGGGGGTACCGGGGAGCTGTTTTTT.

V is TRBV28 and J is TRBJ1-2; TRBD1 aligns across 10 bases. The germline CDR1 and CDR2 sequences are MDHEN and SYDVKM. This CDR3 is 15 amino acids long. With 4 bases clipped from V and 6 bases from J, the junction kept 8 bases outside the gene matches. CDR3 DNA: TGTGCCAGCAGTTCCGGGACAGGGGTCATGGATGGCTACACCTTC. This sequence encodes CASSSGTGVMDGYTF.

The CDR3 protein is CASSLGNGGTEAFF. The CDR3 bases are TGTGCCAGCAGTTTGGGGAATGGGGGGACTGAAGCTTTCTTT. V gene TRBV6-5 combines with J gene TRBJ1-1; perhaps TRBD1 as D (5 bases). The CDR3 is 14 residues long. Germline CDR1 and CDR2: MNHEY and SVGAGI. The V end was cut by 4 bases, the J end by 5 bases, with 14 bases between.

The CDR3 spells CASSLVGAGQFPYEQYF. CDR3 bases: TGTGCCAGCAGCTTAGTAGGGGCAGGGCAGTTTCCTTACGAGCAGTACTTC. The J gene is TRBJ2-7, the V gene TRBV7-2; D might be TRBD1 (5 bases). The CDR3 spans 17 residues. Germline V CDR1 and CDR2: SGHTA, FQGNSA. V was shortened by 1 base and J by 4 bases, with 20 bases between the two germline ends.

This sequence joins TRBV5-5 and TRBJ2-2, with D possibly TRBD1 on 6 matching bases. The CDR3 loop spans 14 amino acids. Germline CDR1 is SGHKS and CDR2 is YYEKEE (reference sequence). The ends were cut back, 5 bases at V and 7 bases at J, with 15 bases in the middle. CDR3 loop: CASRSAGDGGELFF. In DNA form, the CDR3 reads TGTGCCAGCAGATCGGCAGGGGACGGCGGGGAGCTGTTTTTT.

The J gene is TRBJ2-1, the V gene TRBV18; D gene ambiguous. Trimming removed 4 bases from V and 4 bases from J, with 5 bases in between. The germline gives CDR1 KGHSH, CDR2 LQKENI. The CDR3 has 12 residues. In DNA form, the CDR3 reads TGTGCCAGCTCACATAGATACAATGAGCAGTTCTTC. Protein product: CASSHRYNEQFF.

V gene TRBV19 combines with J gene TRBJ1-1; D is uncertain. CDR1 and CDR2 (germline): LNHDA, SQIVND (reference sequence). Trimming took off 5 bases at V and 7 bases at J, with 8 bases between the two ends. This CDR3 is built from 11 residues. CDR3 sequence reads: CASSRESEAFF. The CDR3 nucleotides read TGTGCCAGTAGTCGTGAGAGTGAAGCTTTCTTT.

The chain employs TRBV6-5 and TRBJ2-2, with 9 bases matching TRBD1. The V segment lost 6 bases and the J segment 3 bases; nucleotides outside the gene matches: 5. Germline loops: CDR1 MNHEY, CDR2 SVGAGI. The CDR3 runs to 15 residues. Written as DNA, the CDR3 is TGTGCCAGCAGCTCCGGGACAGGGCACACCGGGGAGCTGTTTTTT. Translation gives CASSSGTGHTGELFF.

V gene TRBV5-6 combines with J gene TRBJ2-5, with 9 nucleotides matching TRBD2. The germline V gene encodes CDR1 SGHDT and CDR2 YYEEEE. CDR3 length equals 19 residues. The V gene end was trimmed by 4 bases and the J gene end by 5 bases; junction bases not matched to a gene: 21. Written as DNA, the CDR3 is TGTGCCAGCAGCCCTAAAGGAGGATTGCGGGAGGGCCAACTGGAGACCCAGTACTTC. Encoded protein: CASSPKGGLREGQLETQYF.

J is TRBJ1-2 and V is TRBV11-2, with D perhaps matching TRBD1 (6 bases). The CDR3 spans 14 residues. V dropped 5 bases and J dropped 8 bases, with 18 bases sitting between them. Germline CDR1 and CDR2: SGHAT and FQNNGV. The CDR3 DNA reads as TGTGCCAGCAGCGAGGGGACACCCCCTGCGGGCTACACCTTC. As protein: CASSEGTPPAGYTF.

The CDR3 loop reads CASSHPGATSGRAVHIQYF. The CDR3 region has the DNA TGTGCCAGCAGCCACCCCGGAGCTACTAGCGGGAGGGCCGTACACATTCAGTACTTC. This rearrangement joins TRBV7-9 to TRBJ2-4, with 13 positions matching TRBD2. CDR1 and CDR2 (germline): SEHNR, FQNEAQ (reference sequence). The CDR3 is 19 residues long. V was pared by 5 bases and J by 8 bases, with 18 bases of the junction left unmatched.

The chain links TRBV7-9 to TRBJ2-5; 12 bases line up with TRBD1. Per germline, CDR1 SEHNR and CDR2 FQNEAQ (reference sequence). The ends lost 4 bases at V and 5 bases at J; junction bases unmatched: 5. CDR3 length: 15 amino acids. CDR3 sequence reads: CASSSRDRGRETQYF. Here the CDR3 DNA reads TGTGCCAGCAGCTCCCGGGACAGGGGGCGGGAGACCCAGTACTTC.